One sample yielded the 3 T cell receptor beta chains listed below, sequenced in a study of blood T cell repertoires in COVID-19 (dated by TCRdb to about 2020). Library preparation used the immunoSEQ multiplex PCR assay. Held by TCRdb, this immuneACCESS table contains in-frame sequences only and omits some clones. Under half of the omission traces to an unresolved V gene where checked; the cause of the rest is unknown. Present in this sample are around 140,000 clones, over 65% of which were seen just once. The ten largest make up under 5.5% of the sample. Sequences were obtained from peripheral blood. The receptors originated from a human donor in a cohort sampled during active COVID-19.

The chain couples TRBV6-2 or TRBV6-3 to TRBJ1-1; D is undetermined. Germline lookup yields CDR1 MNHEY and CDR2 SVGEGT. V shed 1 base and J shed 2 bases, with 14 bases lying between them. The CDR3 runs to 16 residues. The DNA for the CDR3 is TGTGCCAGCAGTTACTTGATGCGGGGTGCAAACACTGAAGCTTTCTTT. It translates to CASSYLMRGANTEAFF.

V gene TRBV28 combines with J gene TRBJ1-1; D gene ambiguous. Germline-derived CDR1 and CDR2 are MDHEN and SYDVKM. The V end lost 5 bases, the J end lost 6 bases, and 7 bases lay between the germline ends. The CDR3 is 11 residues long. The CDR3 sequence: CASSRVSEAFF. Written as DNA, the CDR3 is TGTGCCAGCAGTAGAGTGTCTGAAGCTTTCTTT.

This chain uses TRBV7-2 with TRBJ1-1; a possible D gene is TRBD1 (6 bases). This CDR3 region has 13 residues. From germline, CDR1 is SGHTA and CDR2 FQGNSA. Trimming removed 6 bases at V and 1 base at J, with 9 bases between. The chain's CDR3 is CASRSQGNTEAFF. The CDR3 DNA follows: TGTGCCAGCAGATCACAGGGGAACACTGAAGCTTTCTTT.